The following is a TCR beta chain sequence with its context. In the authors' methods: Reference gene primer amplification gave estimated nucleated cell counts. Sequencing was performed with immunoSEQ multiplex PCR; in TCRdb, only in-frame clones are kept and a portion is missing. That table is the source of V, J and clone size, and D and trimming were worked out from the DNA. The table has roughly 410,000 clones, around 90% seen once. The source of the sample is a study of blood T cell repertoires in COVID-19. This sequence was found in a man aged 35-49 years with acute or convalescent COVID-19. Sequencing used peripheral blood.

The CDR3 bases are TGCGCCAGCAGCTTGATGGGGGCTAGCAATCAGCCCCAGCATTTT. This gives the protein CASSLMGASNQPQHF. The chain joins TRBV5-1 to TRBJ1-5; D is perhaps TRBD1 (6 bases). Per the germline V gene, CDR1 is SGHRS and CDR2 is YFSETQ. The CDR3 is 15 residues long. V lost 1 base and J lost 0, with 8 bases in between.